Each of the 25 T cell receptor beta chains below was sequenced from the same sample in a study of blood T cells in healthy people across ages. A second PCR, run for about 6 to 12 cycles, used a sample-barcoded 5' primer plus a J-beta primer mix. TCRdb passed the 5' RACE reads through MiXCR, listing each CDR3 protein once. The sample contains 780,000 or so distinct CDR3 sequences, 53% of which appear only once. Sequencing was carried out using blood. Source of these receptors: a man older than 75 in good health.

In this sample, this clonotype turned up a few times. The CDR3 bases are TGTGCCAGCAGCCCCCGCGACAGTCACACTGAAGCTTTCTTT. This translates into CASSPRDSHTEAFF. This rearrangement joins TRBV3-1 to TRBJ1-1; weak D call: TRBD1 (5 bases). This CDR3 region has 14 residues. Trimming took off 4 bases at V and 3 bases at J, with 12 bases between the two ends. Germline V gene data show CDR1 as LGHDT and CDR2 as YNNKEL (reference sequence). Together with reference TRBV3-1 and TRBJ1-1, the CDR3 gives the full variable domain: DTAVSQTPKYLVTQMGNDKSIKCEQNLGHDTMYWYKQDSKKFLKIMFSYNNKELIINETVPNRFSPKSPDKAHLNLHINSLELGDSAVYFCASSPRDSHTEAFFGQGTRLTVV.

Ten or more counts support this clonotype. The chain uses TRBV29-1 and TRBJ2-7, with TRBD2 matching over 12 bases. Germline CDR1 and CDR2: SQVTM and ANQGSEA. The CDR3 runs to 14 residues. The V segment lost 4 bases and the J segment 6 bases; nucleotides outside the gene matches: 7. This CDR3 is CSVATSGSTPEQYF. Written as DNA, the CDR3 is TGCAGCGTTGCGACTAGCGGGAGCACACCCGAGCAGTACTTC.

This clonotype was picked up a small number of times. The chain joins TRBV29-1 to TRBJ1-2; 9 bases fit TRBD1. The CDR3 contains 15 residues. Germline lookup yields CDR1 SQVTM and CDR2 ANQGSEA. J lost 2 bases, V lost 4 bases, and 8 bases had no gene match. As DNA, the CDR3 is TGCAGCGTTGGGGGAGGGACAGGGATCAACTATGGCTACACCTTC. Translating it yields CSVGGGTGINYGYTF.

This chain uses TRBV5-1 with TRBJ2-7, with D possibly matching TRBD1 (6 bases). V was shortened by 6 bases and J by 8 bases, with 18 bases between the two germline ends. This CDR3 has 13 residues. Germline CDR1 reads SGHRS; CDR2 reads YFSETQ. Here the CDR3 DNA reads TGCGCCAGCAACCCAGAGAAGGGGGTAAAGCAGTACTTC. Its translation is CASNPEKGVKQYF.

Regarding this clonotype: The germline gene is not matched at one end of the junction; a read error may be the cause. This chain joins TRBV29-1 and TRBJ2-7, with D perhaps TRBD2 (6 bases). The CDR3 has 13 amino acids. CDR1 is SQVTM, CDR2 ANQGSEA, per germline. The CDR3 coding sequence is TGCAGCGTTGGGGGGAGGTACTCCTACAAGCAGTACTTC. Its translation: CSVGGRYSYKQYF.

V is TRBV4-3 and J is TRBJ2-1, with 10 bases matching TRBD2. The CDR3 sequence is 15 residues long. The germline gives CDR1 LGHNA, CDR2 YSLEER. V shed 4 bases, J shed 10 bases, and the junction held 10 bases outside the gene matches. CDR3 in amino acids: CASSPLAGANGEQFF. CDR3 nucleotides: TGCGCCAGCAGCCCCCTAGCGGGGGCGAACGGCGAGCAGTTCTTC.

Only a few counts were recorded for this clonotype. The rearrangement links TRBV6-6 to TRBJ2-7; D perhaps matches TRBD2 (6 bases). This CDR3 region has 12 residues. V lost 5 bases to trimming and J lost 6 bases, with 11 bases between them. Germline V CDR1 and CDR2: MNHNY, SVGAGI (reference sequence). Here the CDR3 DNA reads TGTGCCAGCAGTCGACTAGTTGCCGAGCAGTACTTC. Translating it yields CASSRLVAEQYF.

V usage is TRBV11-2 and J usage is TRBJ2-5; D is unresolved. The end of the DNA fits TRBJ2-7 better, so the J call may be wrong. Germline V gene sequence: CDR1 SGHAT, CDR2 FQNNGV. The CDR3 consists of 13 residues. The CDR3 bases are TGTGCCAGCAGCCCCACGCAGAATGGCGAGCAGTACTTC. Residues: CASSPTQNGEQYF.

Of note for this clonotype: The junction differs from germline at one of its ends, possibly a read error. The genes are TRBV3-1 and TRBJ1-1; 8 positions match TRBD1. CDR3 size: 15 residues. Germline V CDR1 and CDR2: LGHDT, YNNKEL (reference sequence). CDR3 nucleotide sequence: TGTGCCGGCAGCCCTCGGACAGGGATGAACACTGAAGCTTTCTTT. Protein product: CAGSPRTGMNTEAFF.

This clonotype was observed a few times. V usage is TRBV2 and J usage is TRBJ2-1; TRBD2 matches 8 bases. Germline trimming cut 3 bases from V and 9 bases from J; bases unmatched to any gene: 7. Germline-derived CDR1 and CDR2 are SNHLY and FYNNEI. The CDR3 has 14 residues. CDR3 nucleotide sequence: TGTGCCAGCAGTGAGCTAGACCGGGGGGGTGAGCAGTTCTTC. Translation: CASSELDRGGEQFF.

This chain connects TRBV7-9 to TRBJ1-2; D call uncertain. The V gene lost 5 bases and the J gene lost 0 bases, with 16 bases spanning the gap. This CDR3 region has 16 residues. Germline CDR1 and CDR2: SEHNR and FQNEAQ (reference sequence). CDR3 sequence reads: CASSVTVPGTNYGYTF. The CDR3 region has the DNA TGTGCCAGCAGCGTAACTGTCCCGGGGACTAACTATGGCTACACCTTC. Using reference TRBV7-9 and TRBJ1-2 for the parts outside the CDR3, the full variable domain is DTGVSQNPRHKITKRGQNVTFRCDPISEHNRLYWYRQTLGQGPEFLTYFQNEAQLEKSRLLSDRFSAERPKGSFSTLEIQRTEQGDSAMYLCASSVTVPGTNYGYTFGSGTRLTVV.

This chain links TRBV6-4 with TRBJ2-1; TRBD2 might be the D (7 bases). Germline-derived CDR1 and CDR2 are MRHNA and SNTAGT. CDR3 length: 18 residues. Trimming stripped 6 bases from V and 0 bases from J, with 21 bases between. The CDR3 region is CASSRRGASGISYNEQFF. The CDR3 DNA is TGTGCCAGCAGCCGGAGGGGGGCTAGCGGTATCTCCTACAATGAGCAGTTCTTC.

As regards this clonotype: A much larger clone sits a single nucleotide away, making a read error possible. The chain couples TRBV5-1 to TRBJ2-5, with 9 bases fitting TRBD2. Losses at the gene ends were 7 bases for V and 4 bases for J; bases not matched to a gene: 11. The CDR3 contains 15 residues. CDR1 SGHRS and CDR2 YFSETQ come from the germline V gene. The CDR3 nucleotides read TGCGCCAGCGGCGCCCGGCCAGCGGGAGGAGAGACCCAGTACTTC. Translated, it gives CASGARPAGGETQYF.

V usage is TRBV20-1 and J usage is TRBJ2-7; the D call may be TRBD1 or TRBD2 (5 bases each). The J call is doubtful: the DNA matches TRBJ2-5 better. The CDR3 is made up of 12 amino acids. CDR1 and CDR2 (germline): DFQATT, SNEGSKA (reference sequence). CDR3: CSARLGEETQYF. The CDR3 DNA follows: TGCAGTGCTAGATTGGGGGAAGAGACCCAGTACTTC.

This clonotype occurred a few times. The genes are TRBV7-2 and TRBJ2-7, with D uncertain. Germline V gene lookup returns CDR1 SGHTA and CDR2 FQGNSA. The length of the CDR3 is 15 residues. V dropped 0 bases and J dropped 0 bases, with 9 bases sitting between them. The CDR3, as DNA: TGTGCCAGCAGCTTAGCCCCGCCCCACTCCTACGAGCAGTACTTC. Protein: CASSLAPPHSYEQYF.

The chain employs TRBV29-1 and TRBJ2-1, with 9 bases identical to TRBD2. CDR1 and CDR2 from the germline V gene are SQVTM and ANQGSEA. The J segment lost 9 bases and the V segment lost 7 bases, leaving 10 bases of the junction unmatched. The CDR3 loop spans 13 amino acids. CDR3 loop: CSAPAGGLVEQFF. In nucleotides, the CDR3 is TGCAGCGCCCCAGCGGGAGGACTCGTTGAGCAGTTCTTC.

This clonotype was seen just once. The V and J genes are TRBV20-1 and TRBJ2-1, with a weak D call TRBD2 (6 bases). Trimming took off 6 bases at V and 0 bases at J, with 15 bases between the two ends. Looked up from germline, CDR1 is DFQATT and CDR2 is SNEGSKA (reference sequence). The CDR3 runs to 15 residues. The CDR3 DNA is TGCAGTGCCAGCTATGGGAGGAGCTCCTACAATGAGCAGTTCTTC. This encodes CSASYGRSSYNEQFF.

V usage is TRBV7-6 and J usage is TRBJ2-3, with D unresolved. The germline CDR1 and CDR2 sequences are SGHVS and FNYEAQ. Trimming removed 1 base at V and 5 bases at J, with 10 bases between. The CDR3 is 14 residues long. This CDR3 is CASSLEPARDTQYF. The CDR3 nucleotides are TGTGCCAGCAGCTTAGAGCCGGCCCGAGATACGCAGTATTTT.

This rearrangement joins TRBV2 to TRBJ1-2; a possible D gene is TRBD1 (6 bases). Per germline, CDR1 SNHLY and CDR2 FYNNEI. CDR3 length: 14 residues. The CDR3 loop reads CASAFGTRNYGYTF. The CDR3, as DNA: TGTGCTTCGGCGTTCGGGACACGGAATTATGGCTACACCTTC. Complete variable domain (other parts from reference TRBV2 and TRBJ1-2): EPEVTQTPSHQVTQMGQEVILRCVPISNHLYFYWYRQILGQKVEFLVSFYNNEISEKSEIFDDQFSVERPDGSNFTLKIRSTKLEDSAMYFCASAFGTRNYGYTFGSGTRLTVV.

This clonotype was counted a single time. The gene calls are TRBV6-2 or TRBV6-3 and TRBJ2-7; possible D gene TRBD2, 5 bases. Germline loops: CDR1 MNHEY, CDR2 SVGEGT. This CDR3 spans 15 amino acids. V was cut by 6 bases and J by 2 bases, with 17 bases left in between. The CDR3 sequence: CASRPRADYPYEQYF. The CDR3 coding sequence is TGTGCCAGCAGGCCGCGGGCGGATTACCCCTACGAGCAGTACTTC.

As regards this clonotype: This may arise from a read error, as a much more abundant clone is one base away. This chain uses TRBV7-2 with TRBJ2-1; either TRBD1 or TRBD2 may supply D (6 bases each). This CDR3 comprises 15 residues. Germline V gives CDR1 SGHTA, CDR2 FQGNSA. The CDR3 DNA follows: TGTGCCAACAGCTCCAGCTGGGGGGCCGACAATGAGCAGTTCTTC. Translation: CANSSSWGADNEQFF.

J is TRBJ2-5 and V is TRBV5-1; TRBD1 matches at 10 bases. The J call may be in error: the DNA end matches TRBJ2-7 better. The CDR3 spans 14 residues. Looked up from germline, CDR1 is SGHRS and CDR2 is YFSETQ. Here the CDR3 reads CASSGGTGDGEQYF. For the CDR3, the DNA is TGCGCCAGCAGCGGCGGGACAGGGGACGGCGAGCAGTACTTC.

This rearrangement joins TRBV10-3 to TRBJ2-5; TRBD1 matches 7 bases. V was pared by 10 bases and J by 1 base, with 6 bases of the junction left unmatched. CDR3 length: 13 amino acids. CDR1 ENHRY and CDR2 SYGVKD come from the germline V gene. The DNA of the CDR3 is TGTGCCACCACCAGGGACAGCCAAGAGACCCAGTACTTC. This sequence encodes CATTRDSQETQYF.

This clonotype was seen only a few times. This chain links TRBV24-1 with TRBJ1-2; D ambiguous. Germline V gene sequence: CDR1 KGHDR, CDR2 SFDVKD. CDR3 length: 13 amino acids. With 4 bases removed from V and 8 bases from J, the gap between germline ends came to 13 bases. CDR3 in DNA: TGTGCCACCAGTGACCAAGGGCTGGGCGGCTACACCTTC. Translated, it gives CATSDQGLGGYTF.

The chain recombines TRBV20-1 with TRBJ2-1, with a possible D match to TRBD2 (7 bases). This CDR3 is built from 15 residues. Germline CDR1 is DFQATT and CDR2 is SNEGSKA (reference sequence). Trimming left V 3 bases short and J 5 bases short, with 17 bases between. The CDR3 reads CSASRGRAGHNEQFF. DNA of the CDR3: TGCAGTGCTAGTAGGGGGAGGGCCGGTCACAATGAGCAGTTCTTC.